This TCR beta chain is drawn from a study of cytomegalovirus exposure and HLA in healthy donors. Study-level results: In a later analysis, most CMV-associated TCR beta chains appeared HLA-restricted.

V lost 5 bases, J lost 5 bases, and 7 bases stayed unmatched. Germline V gene sequence: CDR1 SGHVS, CDR2 FQNEAQ. The CDR3 has 14 amino acids. The count of this clone is one. Antigen specificity is unknown. Primers: 60 Vbeta forward and 13 Jbeta reverse. Repertoires were generated with immunoSEQ multiplex PCR, while TCRdb's copy carries only in-frame clones and drops some. The sample holds roughly 200,000 clones; around 80% are singletons and the top ten take about 2.1%. The sample consisted of PBMCs. This clonotype originated in a man younger than 40 in good health and CMV-seronegative. The chain combines TRBV7-8 with TRBJ1-1, with TRBD1 matching 8 bases. CDR3 loop: CASSAGGVWTEAFF. CDR3 sequence (DNA): TGTGCCAGCAGCGCAGGGGGCGTTTGGACTGAAGCTTTCTTT.